This T cell receptor beta chain was recorded in a study of blood T cell repertoires in COVID-19. Whole-study context: COVID-19 samples from acute and convalescent phases originated in the United States, Italy and Spain. Sources were T cells, B-cell-depleted T cells, or PBMCs; the material itself was cDNA or gDNA.

Per the original methods: Estimates of nucleated cell counts were drawn from the amplification of reference gene primers. Clones were sequenced by immunoSEQ multiplex PCR, and TCRdb holds only the in-frame ones, with some missing. For V, J and clone size, that table is used; D and trimming come from the DNA. The repertoire includes roughly 64,000 clones, 80% to 90% of them detected once, and 3% to 3.5% sits in the top ten. V was pared by 5 bases and J by 7 bases, with 11 bases of the junction left unmatched. Germline loops: CDR1 SGHTA, CDR2 FQGNSA. The CDR3 spans 15 residues. This TCR was sampled from a man between 50 and 59 years old with active COVID-19. The chain couples TRBV7-2 to TRBJ2-1; TRBD2 matches 7 bases. Input material: peripheral blood. CDR3 loop: CASSPTPGGRNEQFF. The CDR3, as DNA: TGTGCCAGCAGCCCAACCCCGGGGGGTAGGAATGAGCAGTTCTTC.